This T cell receptor (beta chain) derives from a study of metastatic and nonmetastatic thyroid tumors. The entire patient cohort was treatment-naive prior to thyroid surgery. This CDR3 contains 18 residues. Germline assignment: CDR1 PRHDT and CDR2 FYEKMQ (reference sequence). Through MiXCR, TCRdb re-clonotyped the PCR reads. This sample carries approximately 90,000 clones, around 7.8% of them seen once, and the ten largest clones take around 8.8%. Study-level points and caveats: It was reported that TCR beta diversity was significantly higher in malignant thyroid tumors than benign nodules, in blood and tumor.

For this clone: The antigen is not known. Compared with germline, one end of the junction differs, possibly owing to a read error.

The origin of this receptor is a female donor with papillary thyroid cancer or a benign thyroid nodule (not recorded which). Some clones in this sample may be carry-over from other donors' samples. Sample: blood. This chain uses TRBV13 with TRBJ2-3, with TRBD2 identical over 12 bases. The CDR3 is CASSLTLAGGLRTGTQYF. In DNA, the CDR3 is TGTGCCAGCAGCCTAACCCTAGCGGGGGGGCTAAGGACAGGTACGCAGTATTTT.